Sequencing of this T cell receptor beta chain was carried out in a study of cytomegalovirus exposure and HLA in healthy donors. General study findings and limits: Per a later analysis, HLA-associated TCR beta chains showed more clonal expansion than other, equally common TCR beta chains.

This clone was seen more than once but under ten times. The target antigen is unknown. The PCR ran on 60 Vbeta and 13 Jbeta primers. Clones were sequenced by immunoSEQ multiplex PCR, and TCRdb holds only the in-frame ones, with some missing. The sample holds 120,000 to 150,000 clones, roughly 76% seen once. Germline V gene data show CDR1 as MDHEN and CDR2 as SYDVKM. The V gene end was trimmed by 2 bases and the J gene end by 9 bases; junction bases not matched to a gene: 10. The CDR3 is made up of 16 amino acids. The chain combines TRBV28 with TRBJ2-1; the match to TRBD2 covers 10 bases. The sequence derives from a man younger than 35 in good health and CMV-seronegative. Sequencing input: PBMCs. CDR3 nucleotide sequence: TGTGCCAGCAGTTTAGTGGGACTAGCGAGAGGCGGTGAGCAGTTCTTC. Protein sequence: CASSLVGLARGGEQFF.